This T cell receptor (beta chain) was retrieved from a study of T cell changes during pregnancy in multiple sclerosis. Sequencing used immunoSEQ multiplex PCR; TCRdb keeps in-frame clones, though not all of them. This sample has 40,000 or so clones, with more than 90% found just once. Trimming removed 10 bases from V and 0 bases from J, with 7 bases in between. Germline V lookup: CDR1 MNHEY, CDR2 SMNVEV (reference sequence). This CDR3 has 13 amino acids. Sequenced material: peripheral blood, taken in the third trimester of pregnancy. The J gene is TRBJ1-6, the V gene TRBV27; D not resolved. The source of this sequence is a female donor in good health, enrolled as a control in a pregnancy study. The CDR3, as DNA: TGTGCCATCAGGAGCTCCTATAATTCACCCCTCCACTTT. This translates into CAIRSSYNSPLHF.